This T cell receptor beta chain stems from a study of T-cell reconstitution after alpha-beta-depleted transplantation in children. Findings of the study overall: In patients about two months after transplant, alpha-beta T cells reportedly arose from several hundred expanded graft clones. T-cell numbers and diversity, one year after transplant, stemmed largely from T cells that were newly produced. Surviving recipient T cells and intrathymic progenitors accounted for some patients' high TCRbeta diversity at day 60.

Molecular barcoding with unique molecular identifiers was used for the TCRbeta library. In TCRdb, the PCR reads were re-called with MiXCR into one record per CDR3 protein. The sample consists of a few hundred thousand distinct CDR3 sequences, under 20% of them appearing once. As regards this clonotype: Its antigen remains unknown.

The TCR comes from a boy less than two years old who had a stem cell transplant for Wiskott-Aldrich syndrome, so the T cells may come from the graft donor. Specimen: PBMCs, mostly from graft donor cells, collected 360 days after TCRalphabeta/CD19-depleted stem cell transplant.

This CDR3 is CASSIPFRGPLYEQYF. CDR3 DNA: TGTGCCAGCAGTATCCCCTTTAGAGGTCCTCTTTACGAGCAGTACTTC. The rearrangement links TRBV2 to TRBJ2-7, with D hard to call. Trimming stripped 5 bases from V and 4 bases from J, with 21 bases between. The germline V gene has CDR1 SNHLY and CDR2 FYNNEI. The CDR3 runs 16 residues.